The 4 T cell receptor beta chains below come from one sample, sequenced in a study of Ad26.COV2.S vaccination and SARS-CoV-2 variants. Treatment denoted: roughly 19 received Ad26.COV2.S at low or high dose, single or two shots; 5 received placebo; per-sample allocation not given. It was on day 63 after the first vaccine or placebo injection that samples were taken. Repertoires were generated with immunoSEQ multiplex PCR, while TCRdb's copy carries only in-frame clones and drops some. The table has roughly 680,000 clones, 89% seen once. The material was peripheral blood, obtained in a trial of Ad26.COV2.S vaccine versus placebo. These receptors all stem from a person aged 18-65 years who received the Ad26.COV2.S COVID-19 vaccine or a placebo.

The rearrangement links TRBV5-4 to TRBJ1-1, with 8 bases matching TRBD1. Trimming took 4 bases from V and 5 from J; bases not matched to a gene: 10. The CDR3 consists of 15 residues. Germline V lookup: CDR1 SGHNT, CDR2 YYREEE (reference sequence). As DNA, the CDR3 is TGTGCCAGCAGCAAGGAAACAGGGGGTTGGACTGAAGCTTTCTTT. Translation gives CASSKETGGWTEAFF.

The chain links TRBV18 to TRBJ2-7, with D perhaps matching TRBD1 (5 bases). From germline, CDR1 is KGHSH and CDR2 LQKENI. This CDR3 contains 15 residues. The V gene lost 3 bases and the J gene lost 6 bases, with 18 bases spanning the gap. The CDR3, as DNA: TGTGCCAGCTCACCCCCCACGGGCCAGGGCGGCGAGCAGTACTTC. Translated: CASSPPTGQGGEQYF.

This clone occurred a few times. This sample includes further DNA sequences coding for the same CDR3. The V gene is TRBV29-1, the J gene TRBJ2-2; D remains ambiguous. From germline, CDR1 is SQVTM and CDR2 ANQGSEA. V gave up 4 bases and J gave up 5 bases, with 5 bases separating them. This CDR3 is built from 11 residues. The CDR3 coding sequence is TGCAGCGTTGGTGGAACCGGGGAGCTGTTTTTT. Translation gives CSVGGTGELFF.

V usage is TRBV7-2 and J usage is TRBJ1-1, with 10 bases aligning to TRBD1. CDR3 length: 14 amino acids. The V and J ends lost 3 bases and 11 bases, in that order; junction bases with no gene match: 9. Germline V gives CDR1 SGHTA, CDR2 FQGNSA. The CDR3 coding sequence is TGTGCCAGCAGCTTTGTGGACAGGGGGGGACGGGCTTTCTTT. Translated: CASSFVDRGGRAFF.